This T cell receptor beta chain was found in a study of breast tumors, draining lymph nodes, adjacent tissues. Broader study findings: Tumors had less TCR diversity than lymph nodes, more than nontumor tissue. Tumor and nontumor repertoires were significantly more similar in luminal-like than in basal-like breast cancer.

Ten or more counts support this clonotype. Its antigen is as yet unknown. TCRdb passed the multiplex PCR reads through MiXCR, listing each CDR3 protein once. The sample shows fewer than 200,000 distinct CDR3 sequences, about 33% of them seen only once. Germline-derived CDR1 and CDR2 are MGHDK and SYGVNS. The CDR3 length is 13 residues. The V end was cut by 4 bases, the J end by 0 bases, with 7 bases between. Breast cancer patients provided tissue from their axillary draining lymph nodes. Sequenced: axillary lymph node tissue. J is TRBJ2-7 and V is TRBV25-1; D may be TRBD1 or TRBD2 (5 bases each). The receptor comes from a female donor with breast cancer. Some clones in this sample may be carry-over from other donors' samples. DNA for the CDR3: TGTGCCAGCAGTGCAGGGAGCTCCTACGAGCAGTACTTC. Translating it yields CASSAGSSYEQYF.